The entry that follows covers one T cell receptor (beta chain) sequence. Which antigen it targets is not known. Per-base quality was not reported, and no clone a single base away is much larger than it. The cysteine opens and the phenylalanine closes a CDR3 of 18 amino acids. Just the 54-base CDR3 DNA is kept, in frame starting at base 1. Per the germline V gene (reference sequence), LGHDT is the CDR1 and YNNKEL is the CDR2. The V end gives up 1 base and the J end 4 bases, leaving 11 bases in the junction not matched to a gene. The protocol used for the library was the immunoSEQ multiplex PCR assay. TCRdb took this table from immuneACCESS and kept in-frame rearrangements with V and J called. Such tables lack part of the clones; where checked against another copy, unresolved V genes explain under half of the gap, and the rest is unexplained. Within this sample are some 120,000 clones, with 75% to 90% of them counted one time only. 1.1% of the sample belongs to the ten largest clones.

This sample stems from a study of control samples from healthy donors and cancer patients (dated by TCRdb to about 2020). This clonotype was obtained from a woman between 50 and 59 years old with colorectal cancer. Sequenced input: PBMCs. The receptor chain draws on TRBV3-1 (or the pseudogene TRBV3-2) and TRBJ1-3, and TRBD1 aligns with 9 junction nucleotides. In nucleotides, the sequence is TGTGCCAGCAGCCAAGCCTTCGGGACAGGGATCGGCGGAAACACCATATATTTT. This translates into CASSQAFGTGIGGNTIYF.